The T cell receptor beta chain under discussion was sequenced for a study of T cell responses to AZD1222 COVID-19 vaccine. Overall study results and limits: CD4 TCRs covered the whole spike, strongest at regions 160-218 and 743-854. Targets within unmutated variant regions were reportedly found for nearly half of spike-specific TCRs. Repertoire sampling happened only post peak T cell response.

Assay used: immunoSEQ multiplex PCR; TCRdb lists only in-frame clones, some missing. The sample holds over 130,000 clones; roughly nine tenths are singletons and the top ten take around 1.6%. The CDR3 runs 17 residues. Trimming left V 5 bases short and J 0 bases short, with 16 bases between. CDR1 SEHNR and CDR2 FQNEAQ come from the germline V gene (reference sequence). Notes on this clone: Its matching antigen is unknown.

Recipients boosted at about 4 weeks or about 12 weeks are pooled. The rearrangement joins TRBV7-9 to TRBJ1-4; D perhaps matches TRBD1 (6 bases). The source material was peripheral blood, sampled 28 days after the second AZD1222 dose. The clonotype originates from an adult who received the AZD1222 COVID-19 vaccine. CDR3 sequence reads: CASSVSRDTATNEKLFF. CDR3 sequence (DNA): TGTGCCAGCAGCGTCTCACGGGACACAGCAACTAATGAAAAACTGTTTTTT.